This T cell receptor beta chain was documented in a study of blood T cells in healthy people across ages. The table lists this clonotype with a few counts. Through a sample-barcoded 5' primer and a J-beta primer mix, a second PCR was run for about 7 to 12 cycles. TCRdb processed the 5' RACE reads anew with MiXCR; each CDR3 protein has one entry. The data show roughly 730,000 distinct CDR3 sequences, around 50% seen once. V lost 4 bases, J lost 6 bases, and 6 bases stayed unmatched. This CDR3 spans 15 amino acids. Germline V gives CDR1 LGHDT, CDR2 YNNKEL (reference sequence). The sequenced sample was blood. This sequence was found in a man aged 35-49 years in good health. This chain connects TRBV3-1 to TRBJ1-5; 10 bases agree with TRBD1. The CDR3 coding sequence is TGTGCCAGCAGCCGCGGGACAGGGGCAGGTCAGCCCCAGCATTTT. Translation: CASSRGTGAGQPQHF.